Below, 29 T cell receptor beta chains from the same sample are listed, as sequenced in a study of radiation and T cells in renal cell carcinoma (dated by TCRdb to about 2020). In the paper's terms, the time point label means: baseline pretreatment blood. What the treatment or condition label conveys for this sample: 15 Gy SBRT to primary tumor, nephrectomy 4 weeks later. The method behind the library was the immunoSEQ multiplex PCR assay. TCRdb carries this immuneACCESS record with in-frame sequences only. Its versions omit some clonotypes, under half of them owing to an unresolved V gene in the studies checked, with the rest unexplained. Here the sample has 100,000 to 150,000 clones; around 83% occur a single time. The ten top clones hold around 3% of the sample. The sequences come from blood, collected from a patient whose treatment included radiotherapy and nephrectomy. The origin of the receptors is a woman in her sixties or seventies with renal cell carcinoma.

J is TRBJ1-4 and V is TRBV27, with 8 bases lining up with TRBD1. CDR1 and CDR2 (germline): MNHEY, SMNVEV (reference sequence). The V segment lost 5 bases and the J segment 6 bases; nucleotides outside the gene matches: 5. The CDR3 runs to 14 residues. In DNA, the CDR3 is TGTGCCAGCAGTCGGACAGGGTGGGATGAAAAACTGTTTTTT. Protein sequence: CASSRTGWDEKLFF. Full variable domain (missing parts from reference TRBV27 and TRBJ1-4): EAQVTQNPRYLITVTGKKLTVTCSQNMNHEYMSWYRQDPGLGLRQIYYSMNVEVTDKGDVPEGYKVSRKEKRNFPLILESPSPNQTSLYFCASSRTGWDEKLFFGSGTQLSVL.

The genes are TRBV19 and TRBJ2-5; the match to TRBD2 covers 8 bases. J was trimmed by 7 bases and V by 5 bases; bases with no gene match: 9. Germline V gene lookup returns CDR1 LNHDA and CDR2 SQIVND (reference sequence). The CDR3 has 14 residues. CDR3 loop: CASSVGGEPRTQYF. The CDR3 nucleotides read TGTGCCAGTAGTGTCGGGGGGGAGCCCCGGACCCAGTACTTC. Drawing the rest from reference TRBV19 and TRBJ2-5, the complete variable domain is DGGITQSPKYLFRKEGQNVTLSCEQNLNHDAMYWYRQDPGQGLRLIYYSQIVNDFQKGDIAEGYSVSREKKESFPLTVTSAQKNPTAFYLCASSVGGEPRTQYFGPGTRLLVL.

A single count supports this clone. The genes are TRBV10-3 and TRBJ2-7, with TRBD1 identical over 9 bases. The CDR3 spans 13 residues. Germline V CDR1 and CDR2: ENHRY, SYGVKD. V gave up 10 bases and J gave up 2 bases; unmatched junction bases: 6. CDR3 bases: TGTGCCAGTCACCGGGACAGGGCCTACGAGCAGTACTTC. Its protein product is CASHRDRAYEQYF.

The chain employs TRBV7-3 and TRBJ1-1; unclear D gene. The germline V and J ends were trimmed by 4 bases and 3 bases, with 12 bases remaining between them. The V gene's germline CDR1 is SGHTA and CDR2 FQGTGA. The CDR3 is 14 residues long. CDR3 DNA: TGTGCCAGCAGCTCTCTGGGCCCCGACACTGAAGCTTTCTTT. This codes for CASSSLGPDTEAFF.

On this clone: Other DNA sequences of this sample code for an identical CDR3. CDR3 in DNA: TGTGCCAGCAGTTTGACAGGATCTGGAAACACCATATATTTT. The encoded protein is CASSLTGSGNTIYF. The chain carries TRBV28 and TRBJ1-3; tentatively, D is TRBD1 (6 bases). The CDR3 has 14 amino acids. Germline CDR1 and CDR2: MDHEN and SYDVKM. With 3 bases removed from V and 1 base from J, the gap between germline ends came to 7 bases.

The chain carries TRBV4-3 and TRBJ2-7, with 8 nucleotides matching TRBD1. Germline V gene lookup returns CDR1 LGHNA and CDR2 YSLEER. This CDR3 has 16 amino acids. The J segment lost 7 bases and the V segment lost 4 bases, leaving 15 bases of the junction unmatched. DNA for the CDR3: TGCGCCAGCAGCCCAGAGACAGGGGACTTTTATGGGGAGCAGTACTTC. Its protein is CASSPETGDFYGEQYF.

V usage is TRBV9 and J usage is TRBJ2-3; D gene ambiguous. Germline-derived CDR1 and CDR2 are SGDLS and YYNGEE. The CDR3 is 15 amino acids. The V end lost 3 bases, the J end lost 4 bases, and 15 bases lay between the germline ends. CDR3 loop: CASSAVGAGPDTQYF. Here the CDR3 DNA reads TGTGCCAGCAGCGCGGTCGGTGCTGGCCCAGATACGCAGTATTTT.

This chain joins TRBV4-2 and TRBJ2-7; 10 bases line up with TRBD2. The V gene end was trimmed by 1 base and the J gene end by 4 bases; junction bases not matched to a gene: 7. Germline V lookup: CDR1 LGHNA, CDR2 YNFKEQ. CDR3 length equals 16 residues. This chain's CDR3 is CASSQGPSGGSYEQYF. The CDR3 DNA reads as TGTGCCAGCAGCCAAGGTCCTAGCGGGGGTTCATACGAGCAGTACTTC.

CDR3 sequence reads: CASSPLPRSAQETQYF. The DNA for the CDR3 is TGTGCCAGCAGCCCTCTTCCACGGTCAGCTCAAGAGACCCAGTACTTC. This chain uses TRBV7-9 with TRBJ2-5, with no clear D. The CDR3 length is 16 residues. Trimming left V 5 bases short and J 2 bases short, with 18 bases between. From germline, CDR1 is SEHNR and CDR2 FQNEAQ (reference sequence).

This rearrangement joins TRBV2 to TRBJ1-5; 7 nucleotides match TRBD1. After removal of 5 bases from V and 7 bases from J, the junction contained 11 bases not matched to a gene. The CDR3 consists of 15 residues. Germline-derived CDR1 and CDR2 are SNHLY and FYNNEI. CDR3 loop: CASSQGQAAWQPQHF. The CDR3 nucleotides are TGTGCCAGCAGTCAAGGACAGGCAGCGTGGCAGCCCCAGCATTTT.

The chain employs TRBV20-1 and TRBJ2-5; D unresolved. Germline CDR1 DFQATT, CDR2 SNEGSKA (reference sequence). The CDR3 contains 11 residues. The V end lost 4 bases, the J end lost 11 bases, and 14 bases lay between the germline ends. CDR3 protein: CSANKFDEQYF. The CDR3 DNA reads TGCAGTGCTAATAAATTCGATGAGCAGTACTTC.

This chain joins TRBV28 and TRBJ1-1, with 7 bases identical to TRBD1. From germline, CDR1 is MDHEN and CDR2 SYDVKM. The V gene end was trimmed by 4 bases and the J gene end by 3 bases; junction bases not matched to a gene: 11. The CDR3 is made up of 16 amino acids. CDR3 amino acids: CASSSNPRGLYTEAFF. The CDR3 DNA sequence: TGTGCCAGCAGTTCAAACCCCAGGGGGTTGTACACTGAAGCTTTCTTT. The variable domain in full, with the rest retrieved from reference TRBV28 and TRBJ1-1, is DVKVTQSSRYLVKRTGEKVFLECVQDMDHENMFWYRQDPGLGLRLIYFSYDVKMKEKGDIPEGYSVSREKKERFSLILESASTNQTSMYLCASSSNPRGLYTEAFFGQGTRLTVV.

The chain links TRBV30 to TRBJ1-4; D unresolved. The CDR3 has 14 residues. V was cut by 0 bases and J by 8 bases, with 13 bases left in between. Germline V gene lookup returns CDR1 GTSNPN and CDR2 SVGIG (reference sequence). The CDR3 spells CAWSVSDPREKLFF. The CDR3 nucleotides read TGTGCCTGGAGTGTTTCCGATCCTAGAGAAAAACTGTTTTTT.

V and J are TRBV6-6 and TRBJ1-1; D gene unclear. Germline V gene data show CDR1 as MNHNY and CDR2 as SVGAGI (reference sequence). The CDR3 spans 15 residues. V lost 1 base and J 1 base, leaving 10 bases between the germline ends. CDR3 region: CASSYWPGGNTEAFF. The DNA for the CDR3 is TGTGCCAGCAGTTACTGGCCAGGCGGGAACACTGAAGCTTTCTTT.

The chain has TRBV28 and TRBJ2-2, with 7 nucleotides matching TRBD1. Germline V gene lookup returns CDR1 MDHEN and CDR2 SYDVKM. The CDR3 has 15 amino acids. With V trimmed by 4 bases and J by 4 bases, 6 bases remained unmatched. CDR3 DNA: TGTGCCAGCAGTTGGCTTAGGGGGCCCACCGGGGAGCTGTTTTTT. It codes for CASSWLRGPTGELFF.

The chain recombines TRBV6-1 with TRBJ2-1; no definite D call. Germline values: CDR1 MNHNS, CDR2 SASEGT. V shed 8 bases and J shed 5 bases, with 7 bases lying between them. The CDR3 spans 11 residues. As DNA, the CDR3 is TGTGCCAGCCGGAAGAACAATGAGCAGTTCTTC. This gives the protein CASRKNNEQFF.

As DNA, the CDR3 is TGTGCCAGCAGCCAAGAAGAGCGGGGGGAATACGAGCAGTACTTC. Amino acids: CASSQEERGEYEQYF. This sequence joins TRBV4-2 and TRBJ2-7; 9 bases fit TRBD2. The germline CDR1 and CDR2 sequences are LGHNA and YNFKEQ. The J segment lost 4 bases and the V segment lost 0 bases, leaving 4 bases of the junction unmatched. This CDR3 has 15 amino acids.

The table lists this clone with a few counts. V and J are TRBV7-3 and TRBJ1-1, with D possibly TRBD1 on 5 matching bases. The CDR3 has 14 residues. Germline CDR1 SGHTA, CDR2 FQGTGA. V was trimmed by 5 bases and J by 5 bases, leaving 15 bases between them. CDR3 region: CASSPQGRETEAFF. Here the CDR3 DNA reads TGTGCCAGCAGCCCCCAGGGTCGGGAGACTGAAGCTTTCTTT.

The genes are TRBV5-1 and TRBJ2-2, with unresolved D. This CDR3 has 13 residues. Germline loops: CDR1 SGHRS, CDR2 YFSETQ. The V end was cut by 7 bases, the J end by 1 base, with 8 bases between. CDR3 in DNA: TGCGCCAGCCGAGTAGGGAACACCGGGGAGCTGTTTTTT. Its translation is CASRVGNTGELFF.

The chain has TRBV6-6 and TRBJ2-1; D assignment may be TRBD1 or TRBD2 (6 bases each). From germline, CDR1 is MNHNY and CDR2 SVGAGI (reference sequence). The germline V and J ends were trimmed by 11 bases and 4 bases, with 21 bases remaining between them. This CDR3 has 15 residues. In nucleotides, the CDR3 is TGTGCCGGGGGGCAGGGGAGTACTTTTTACAATGAGCAGTTCTTC. Amino acids: CAGGQGSTFYNEQFF.

The J gene is TRBJ1-2, the V gene TRBV15; no reliable D call. CDR3 length: 15 residues. V lost 5 bases and J 0 bases, leaving 13 bases between the germline ends. Germline CDR1 and CDR2: LNHNV and YYDKDF (reference sequence). The CDR3 here is CATSLRAGTNYGYTF. CDR3 bases: TGTGCCACCAGCCTTAGAGCGGGGACTAACTATGGCTACACCTTC.

The chain is built from TRBV2 and TRBJ1-2; D uncertain. CDR3 size: 13 residues. The germline V and J ends were trimmed by 7 bases and 1 base, with 10 bases remaining between them. CDR1 SNHLY and CDR2 FYNNEI come from the germline V gene. The CDR3 DNA follows: TGTGCCAGCACCGAAGGGATTAACTATGGCTACACCTTC. This gives the protein CASTEGINYGYTF.

V is TRBV5-1 and J is TRBJ1-4, with 10 bases matching TRBD1. Unmatched junction bases numbered 7, after V lost 2 bases and J lost 0 bases. From germline, CDR1 is SGHRS and CDR2 YFSETQ. The CDR3 runs 18 residues. The CDR3 spells CASSFGQGVGATNEKLFF. For the CDR3, the DNA is TGCGCCAGCAGCTTCGGACAGGGGGTCGGGGCAACTAATGAAAAACTGTTTTTT.

The chain joins TRBV18 to TRBJ2-7, with D possibly being TRBD1 (6 bases). CDR3 length equals 12 residues. Germline loops: CDR1 KGHSH, CDR2 LQKENI. V shed 3 bases and J shed 6 bases, with 9 bases lying between them. CDR3 DNA: TGTGCCAGCTCACCGGACAGTGGCGAGCAGTACTTC. Protein: CASSPDSGEQYF.

V and J are TRBV19 and TRBJ2-2; D possibly uses TRBD1 or TRBD2 (5 bases each). Germline lookup yields CDR1 LNHDA and CDR2 SQIVND (reference sequence). V was cut by 8 bases and J by 1 base, with 14 bases left in between. The CDR3 covers 15 residues. The CDR3 DNA reads as TGTGCCAGTCGACCGGGGCGGTGGAACACCGGGGAGCTGTTTTTT. It encodes CASRPGRWNTGELFF.

With respect to this clone: The junction departs from the called germline gene at one end, perhaps through a read error. The chain recombines TRBV27 with TRBJ1-1; 9 bases fit TRBD1. The CDR3 is 11 amino acids. Germline CDR1 is MNHEY and CDR2 is SMNVEV (reference sequence). In DNA, the CDR3 is TGCCGTCCTACAGGGGGCGTCGAAGCTTTCTTT. Translated, it gives CRPTGGVEAFF.

This clone was counted a few times. This sample includes further DNA sequences coding for the same CDR3. The chain links TRBV7-3 to TRBJ2-7; possible D gene TRBD2, 6 bases. Trimming took 0 bases from V and 2 from J, leaving 8 bases between them. Looked up from germline, CDR1 is SGHTA and CDR2 is FQGTGA. The CDR3 has 14 amino acids. CDR3 DNA sequence: TGTGCCAGCAGCTTAACTAGCGGAGCCTACGAGCAGTACTTC. Translated: CASSLTSGAYEQYF.

This clone was counted a single time. The chain couples TRBV4-3 to TRBJ2-2, with D possibly TRBD1 on 6 matching bases. Germline V gene sequence: CDR1 LGHNA, CDR2 YSLEER. This CDR3 has 16 residues. The V and J ends lost 1 base and 5 bases respectively, with 14 bases between them. CDR3 nucleotide sequence: TGCGCCAGCAGCCAAGGCACCAGGGGCTTAACCGGGGAGCTGTTTTTT. It specifies CASSQGTRGLTGELFF.

This clone has more than one count but fewer than ten. V is TRBV2 and J is TRBJ1-2; no clear D. Trimming removed 5 bases at V and 1 base at J, with 11 bases between. Germline V gene lookup returns CDR1 SNHLY and CDR2 FYNNEI. The CDR3 has 14 residues. DNA for the CDR3: TGTGCCAGCAGTTTAAGGGATGGTAACTATGGCTACACCTTC. As protein: CASSLRDGNYGYTF.